The present TCR beta chain was sequenced within a study of cytomegalovirus exposure and HLA in healthy donors (dated by TCRdb to the late 2010s). Background for the entire study: In an earlier analysis of approximately 500 of the donors, 250 to 350 Gb of sequence data and 90 million to 130 million unique TCR beta sequences from 150 million to 200 million T cells were reported. An early release that covered fewer than 750 HLA-typed donors contained around 300 gigabases of sequencing data and some 87 million unique TCR sequences. Of the 300 to 450 genotyped donors, about 84% fell in the genetic ancestry cluster associated with self-reported Caucasian donors. The study aimed to test whether cataloging public T cell receptors could reveal signatures of past pathogen exposure. The study used immunosequencing to profile the T cell repertoires of hundreds of subjects and linked those repertoires to cytomegalovirus serostatus. Besides the first cohort of roughly 660 subjects, a separate validation cohort made up of roughly 120 different subjects was used. To predict cytomegalovirus infection status, the study combined high-throughput TCR immunosequencing, statistical association of individual TCRs with disease status, and machine learning. In a later analysis, previously published TCR beta repertoires from about 670 donors were re-analyzed and high-resolution HLA genotyping was added so that TCR occurrence patterns could be studied. Rather than drawing on any new phenotypic data, the later analysis identified candidate immune exposures from TCR beta sequences and the way those sequences occurred across donors. In an earlier analysis of 587 of the donors, high-throughput TCR beta sequencing was used to judge whether each TCR beta V gene segment behaved as functional or pseudogenic. Donor age, sex, ethnicity and CMV serostatus were compiled together with the repertoire data. A later genetic analysis took genome-wide SNP genotypes for about 65% of the 666 donors and used that subset as a discovery cohort. All discovery cohort repertoires had been generated on a single sequencing platform. Class I and class II HLA loci were covered by the typing at four-digit resolution. Typing coverage differed by locus: A, B, C, DRB1 and DQB1 were typed in about 620-630 donors, DQA1 in 500 to 550, DPA1 in around 580, and DPB1 in roughly 450. Four to six DR-DQ haplotypes were handled as single units for association and clustering, since linkage in the cohort was strong. Across around 400 genotyped donors of the cohort, an average of approximately 220,000 unique TCR beta nucleotide sequences per donor were sequenced, and around 20% of those sequences were non-productive. The paper as a whole reports these results and caveats: A further reported finding was that TCR beta sequences accurately predicted the HLA-A and HLA-B alleles for most subjects in the first cohort. The only immune exposure information available for the cohort was CMV serostatus. While some public TCRs were present in many individuals, most TCR sequences turned up only very rarely across donors. In the study, 150 to 200 TCR beta chains were listed as associated with cytomegalovirus. A cluster of highly shared sequence variants was judged likely to represent a technical artifact of the sequencing pipeline. Correlated functional status among segregating V segments might reflect linkage disequilibrium, but an unknown experimental factor could not be ruled out. Some IMGT-functional V segments, including TRBV6-2 and TRBV6-3, could not be told apart with the 87-base-pair reads, so those segments were excluded. Roughly 15 rarely observed V segments, including chromosome 9 orphons, were excluded from the earlier analysis of approximately 500 of the donors because counts were too low. Because HLA typing was missing for some donors at each locus, association tests included only the typed subset. In a later analysis, HLA-associated TCR beta chains were found to be more clonally expanded and to have lower generation probabilities than equally common non-associated chains. In a later analysis, most CMV-associated TCR beta chains were found to appear HLA-restricted, with HLA associations seemingly driven largely by CMV exposure. Roughly uniform sequencing depth across donors was assumed in presence/absence analyses, although this assumption may not hold. A later genetic analysis reported fewer N-insertions in productive TCRs among donors in an Asian-associated ancestry cluster than the 666-donor mean. In a later analysis, around 15,000 TCR beta sequences were associated with specific HLA alleles at a false discovery rate of 0.05. A later analysis found that TCR association rates varied across HLA loci, with DRB1 alleles showing the most associated TCRs and HLA-C alleles the fewest. According to the authors, the approach could potentially be generalized to other disease states and immunological phenotypes. V-gene and J-gene trimming of TCR beta chains was associated with a missense DCLRE1C variant in a later genetic analysis, and the association was replicated in an independent cohort. In a later analysis, several top co-occurrence clusters were reported to appear linked to parvovirus B19, influenza, CMV and Epstein-Barr virus. A few of the identified cytomegalovirus-associated TCR beta chains were confirmed in vitro to be specific for cytomegalovirus antigens. Cytomegalovirus status was reported to be diagnosed by the classifier with high specificity and sensitivity in both the original and validation cohorts. An earlier analysis of approximately 570 of the donors showed that most TCR beta V segments appeared in productive rearrangements either about 90% or about 30% of the time, which broadly matched IMGT annotations. The cohort was sequenced for TCR beta chains only, and without alpha or paired-chain data the features that could be detected were limited. Strong co-occurrence of HLA alleles, especially DR and DQ, made assigning TCR associations to individual alleles difficult.

This clone was found a few times. Its binding antigen is unknown. Per-nucleotide qualities are absent, and no much larger clonotype sits a single base away. The method behind the library was the immunoSEQ multiplex PCR assay. For the multiplex PCR, a mixture combining 60 forward primers for TCR Vbeta segments and 13 reverse primers for TCR Jbeta segments was used. The CDR3 region of rearranged TCR beta genes was amplified from genomic DNA by a multiplex PCR assay. The Illumina HiSeq System was used to sequence the amplified TCR beta libraries as 87-base-pair reads. The authors' analysis ran thus. Across the 670 or so repertoires, a later analysis counted tens of millions of unique TCR beta chains, 9 million to 14 million of which were shared by at least two donors. Raw reads were error-corrected and collapsed into unique sequences by a nearest-neighbor algorithm in which closely related sequences were merged to remove PCR and sequencing errors. CDR3 sequences were aligned to IMGT reference sequences to assign V, D and J gene segments. For a sequence to be retained, a match of at least six nucleotides was required to both a V gene segment and a J gene segment. A rearrangement counted as productive if the CDR3 had no stop codons and remained in frame with V and J, and every other rearrangement counted as non-productive. CDR3 was defined according to IMGT convention as the region running from the second conserved V-encoded cysteine to the conserved J-encoded phenylalanine. In an earlier analysis of roughly 580 of the donors, sequences lacking an unambiguous match to a single V gene segment were excluded. An earlier analysis of approximately 590 of the donors classified V segments as functional when productive rearrangements were above 56.7% and as segregating when the standard deviation between donors was above 5%. A statistical classification framework was built to diagnose cytomegalovirus status from the catalog of TCR beta chain sequences. A later analysis assigned V and J genes by comparing TCR nucleotide sequences with IMGT/GENE-DB human TR gene sequences. Using the TCRdist pipeline, a later analysis assigned CDR3 sequences along with most-parsimonious VDJ recombination scenarios. A later analysis defined each TCR beta chain by its CDR3 amino acid sequence plus V-gene family, and excluded reads lacking a unique V-gene family. As a way to deal with suspected cross-contamination and a sequencing artifact, a later analysis dropped more than 500 nucleotide sequences that were highly shared and had low generation probability. For each public chain, a later analysis derived a clonal expansion index from normalized ranks of inferred template counts within each repertoire. In a later analysis, generation probabilities were computed using a VDJ recombination model fitted to out-of-frame rearrangements, and the results were checked against IGoR. A later analysis scored TCR-TCR, TCR-HLA and TCR-CMV co-occurrence with hypergeometric tests, applying a repertoire-size bias correction to TCR pairs. False discovery rates were estimated in a later analysis by permuting HLA or CMV assignments 20 times. In a later analysis, co-occurring TCRs were grouped using DBSCAN, and TCRdist sequence similarity was added for clustering within HLA-allele-positive subsets. Repertoires with fewer than 30,000 or more than 120,000 public chains, plus five repertoires with anomalous nucleotide sharing, were excluded from co-occurrence clustering. TCRdb mirrors the immuneACCESS table, restricted to in-frame sequences. Some clones are absent from its copies; in checked studies, under half trace to an unresolved V gene, and the reason for the others is unknown. V and J calls plus clone size are reproduced from that table; the DNA served to infer D and trimming. This sample holds roughly 110,000 clones; 60% to 85% were observed only once. 10% to 15% of the sample is taken by the ten largest.

The cohort was made up of about 610 healthy bone marrow donors. At the time of sampling, every cohort member was nominally healthy, though immune exposures that went unrecorded were likely present. The donor tested CMV seropositive, placing the donor among the 250 to 350 seropositive members of the cohort. A peripheral blood sample was provided by each donor, and peripheral blood mononuclear cells were used for TCR beta sequencing. The Qiagen DNeasy Blood Extraction Kit was used to extract genomic DNA from the blood cell samples. The CDR3 spans 15 residues, from the cysteine through the phenylalanine. Just CDR3 DNA is preserved here, 45 bases in frame from base 1. At the junction V is shortened by 2 bases and J by 4 bases, with 12 bases in between. The germline V gene encodes CDR1 SNHLY and CDR2 FYNNEI.

The V gene is TRBV2 and the J gene is TRBJ1-5; tentative D gene TRBD1, with 5 bases matching. Sequenced input: PBMCs. The sequence was obtained from a woman aged 35 to 49 in good health and CMV-seropositive. The CDR3 amino acid sequence is: CASSEQGVGNQPQHF. The DNA is as follows: TGTGCCAGCAGTGAACAAGGGGTAGGGAATCAGCCCCAGCATTTT.